This T cell receptor beta chain originates from a study of T-cell memory formation after mild COVID-19. The CDR3 runs to 15 residues. Germline V CDR1 and CDR2: MDHEN, SYDVKM. The J segment lost 7 bases and the V segment lost 7 bases, leaving 8 bases of the junction unmatched. MiXCR, run by TCRdb on the 5' RACE reads, gives a single entry per CDR3 protein. The sample consists of 180,000 or so distinct CDR3 sequences, roughly 12% of them appearing once. The chain links TRBV28 to TRBJ1-6, with 9 bases identical to TRBD1. Sequenced sample: PBMCs or a T cell subset sorted from them (not recorded which). The sequence derives from a man aged 18 to 30 who had mild COVID-19 (a few samples of this study predate the infection). Cell type and time point are not known. CDR3 in amino acids: CASTVQGATNSPLHF. The CDR3 DNA reads TGTGCCAGCACGGTACAGGGGGCCACGAATTCACCCCTCCACTTT.